The clone carrying this TCR beta chain was found a few times. What it recognizes is unknown. CDR1 LNHDA and CDR2 SQIVND come from the germline V gene (reference sequence). After removal of 1 base from V and 2 bases from J, the junction contained 3 bases not matched to a gene. The CDR3 consists of 16 residues. This sample is part of a study of regulatory T cells in long-lasting Graves disease. Study-level points and caveats: Reduced TCR diversity was observed in persistent Graves' patients versus newly diagnosed patients.

For TCR beta, libraries came from iRepertoire HTBI primers and Arm-PCR of CDR3 regions. TCRdb itself ran the multiplex PCR reads through MiXCR, one entry per CDR3 protein. The sample has over 350,000 distinct CDR3 sequences; around 15% are singletons. The sample's time point: newly diagnosed GD, antithyroid drugs for less than 3 months. Generation of the TCR library employed RNA extracted from PBMCs. Graves' disease diagnosis was established per American Thyroid Association guidelines. EDTA tubes received roughly 10 milliliters of drawn peripheral blood. The sample was also reused in another study, on T cells in Graves' hyperthyroidism and ophthalmopathy.

The receptor was derived from a woman aged 50 to 65 with Graves disease. The chain recombines TRBV19 with TRBJ2-5; 11 positions agree with TRBD1. Source: peripheral blood mononuclear cells (PBMCs), taken at new diagnosis, from a patient treated with antithyroid drugs. The CDR3 DNA reads as TGTGCCAGTAGTATAGGAGGGACAGGGGGACAAGAGACCCAGTACTTC. Translation gives CASSIGGTGGQETQYF.